This T cell receptor beta chain was documented in a study of OX40 agonist ivuxolimab in advanced cancers. Study in general: Recorded diagnoses for dose-escalation patients were hepatocellular carcinoma, melanoma, renal cell or head and neck cancer. At 75% to 90% male, the cohort had a mean age of approximately 60 years, ranging from roughly 23 to 80. Whole-study findings and limits: Blood T cells, both CD4+ and CD8+, expanded clonally by week 6 at 0.1 to 3.0 mg/kg.

This clone was observed once. Its antigen is undetermined. Per germline, CDR1 SGHRS and CDR2 YFSETQ. The CDR3 consists of 15 residues. Trimming cost V 0 bases and J 3 bases, with 10 bases left between them. Collection of blood occurred at baseline, at cycle 4 day 1, and at cycle 7 day 1. Here immunoSEQ multiplex PCR was the method, and the copy in TCRdb shows in-frame clones only, minus some. The sample lists around 77,000 clones, nearly 90% occurring once. The chain recombines TRBV5-1 with TRBJ1-5, with a possible D match to TRBD1 (6 bases). The clonotype comes from an adult with an advanced solid tumor such as melanoma, head and neck, liver or kidney cancer. Source: CD4+ or CD8+ T cells sorted from blood, taken in a trial of the OX40 agonist ivuxolimab. The CDR3 bases are TGCGCCAGCAGCTTGGGGCCAGGGGTCAATCAGCCCCAGCATTTT. This codes for CASSLGPGVNQPQHF.